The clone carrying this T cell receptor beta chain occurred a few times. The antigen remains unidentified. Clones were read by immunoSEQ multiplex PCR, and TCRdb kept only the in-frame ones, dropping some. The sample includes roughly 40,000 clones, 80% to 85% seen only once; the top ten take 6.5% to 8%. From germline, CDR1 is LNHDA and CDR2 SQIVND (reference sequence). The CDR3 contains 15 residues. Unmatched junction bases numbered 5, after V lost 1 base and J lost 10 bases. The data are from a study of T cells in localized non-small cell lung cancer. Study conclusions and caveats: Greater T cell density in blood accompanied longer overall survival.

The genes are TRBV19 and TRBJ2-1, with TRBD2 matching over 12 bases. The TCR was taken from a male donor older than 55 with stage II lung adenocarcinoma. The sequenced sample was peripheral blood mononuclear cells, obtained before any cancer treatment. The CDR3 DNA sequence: TGTGCCAGTAGTATAGGGCTAGCGGGAGGGGGGGAGCAGTTCTTC. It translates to CASSIGLAGGGEQFF.